A single sample gave rise to the 20 T cell receptor beta chains below, sequenced in a study of long-term antiretroviral therapy in people with HIV (dated 2022 in TCRdb). The immunoSEQ hsTCRB v3.0 assay was used at survey level resolution to sequence the TRB variable region. TCRdb carries this immuneACCESS record with in-frame sequences only. Its versions omit some clonotypes, under half of them owing to an unresolved V gene in the studies checked, with the rest unexplained. Present in this sample are 20,000 or so clones, about 80% of which were seen just once. The ten largest clones represent approximately 15% of the sample. The sequences come from unsorted PBMCs, collected 0.5 years before starting antiretroviral therapy. Source of these receptors: a woman in her 50s with HIV.

J is TRBJ1-6 and V is TRBV5-1; unclear D gene. This CDR3 comprises 16 residues. Germline V gene sequence: CDR1 SGHRS, CDR2 YFSETQ. V shed 0 bases and J shed 10 bases, with 17 bases lying between them. The CDR3 is CASSLDEGVYGSPLHF. Here the CDR3 DNA reads TGCGCCAGCAGCTTGGATGAGGGAGTATATGGCTCACCCCTCCACTTT. The complete variable domain, with remaining parts taken from reference TRBV5-1 and TRBJ1-6, reads KAGVTQTPRYLIKTRGQQVTLSCSPISGHRSVSWYQQTPGQGLQFLFEYFSETQRNKGNFPGRFSGRQFSNSRSEMNVSTLELGDSALYLCASSLDEGVYGSPLHFGNGTRLTVT.

The V gene is TRBV30, the J gene TRBJ1-1, with D possibly being TRBD1 (5 bases). In germline, CDR1 is GTSNPN, CDR2 SVGIG (reference sequence). V dropped 2 bases and J dropped 6 bases, with 10 bases sitting between them. This CDR3 comprises 12 residues. CDR3 sequence (DNA): TGTGCCTGGAGTCTAGGGGTGGCTGAAGCTTTCTTT. Its translation: CAWSLGVAEAFF.

The V gene is TRBV5-1, the J gene TRBJ2-1; 13 nucleotides align to TRBD2. This CDR3 has 15 residues. The germline CDR1 and CDR2 sequences are SGHRS and YFSETQ. V trimming: 5 bases; J trimming: 5 bases; junction bases outside the gene matches: 4. CDR3 bases: TGCGCCAGCAGAACTAGCGGGGGGGCCCACAATGAGCAGTTCTTC. Protein sequence: CASRTSGGAHNEQFF.

The chain carries TRBV19 and TRBJ1-1; a possible D gene is TRBD1 (6 bases). The V end was cut by 7 bases, the J end by 1 base, with 10 bases between. The V gene's germline CDR1 is LNHDA and CDR2 SQIVND (reference sequence). This CDR3 is built from 13 residues. The CDR3 is CASTGQRNTEAFF. CDR3 in DNA: TGTGCCAGTACGGGACAACGGAACACTGAAGCTTTCTTT.

The rearrangement links TRBV7-6 to TRBJ1-6, with no clear D. This CDR3 region has 10 residues. Trimming cost V 6 bases and J 18 bases, with 12 bases left between them. CDR1 is SGHVS and CDR2 is FNYEAQ in the germline V gene. The CDR3 protein is CASRNGPDHF. CDR3 coding DNA: TGTGCCAGCAGAAACGGCCCGGACCACTTT.

This chain uses TRBV6-5 with TRBJ1-2; a weak D match, TRBD1 (6 bases). Deletions cut 0 bases from V and 6 bases from J, with 17 bases between. The CDR3 consists of 16 residues. Germline CDR1 is MNHEY and CDR2 is SVGAGI. CDR3 bases: TGTGCCAGCAGTTACTCGGGCCTTGGGGGGGCCGATGGCTACACCTTC. This translates into CASSYSGLGGADGYTF.

The chain couples TRBV4-1 to TRBJ1-1; D ambiguous. Germline V gene lookup returns CDR1 MGHRA and CDR2 YSYEKL. The CDR3 is 15 amino acids. Between the trimmed V and J ends, which lost 0 bases and 3 bases, there was a span of 11 bases. CDR3 protein: CASSQDQGFHTEAFF. CDR3 DNA: TGCGCCAGCAGCCAAGATCAAGGGTTTCACACTGAAGCTTTCTTT.

This clone was found a few times. The gene calls are TRBV14 and TRBJ1-2, with a tentative D call TRBD1 (5 bases). The CDR3 contains 17 residues. The V end was cut by 0 bases, the J end by 3 bases, with 17 bases between. Germline-derived CDR1 and CDR2 are SGHDN and FVKESK. The CDR3 region is CASSQDFDSLLYYGYTF. The CDR3 region has the DNA TGTGCCAGCAGCCAAGACTTCGACAGCCTCCTTTACTATGGCTACACCTTC.

The chain links TRBV9 to TRBJ1-2; 10 bases map to TRBD1. The CDR3 spans 14 residues. The germline gives CDR1 SGDLS, CDR2 YYNGEE. V gave up 3 bases and J gave up 7 bases; unmatched junction bases: 6. CDR3: CASSGVRDRGGYTF. The CDR3 nucleotides are TGTGCCAGCAGCGGCGTCCGGGACAGGGGTGGCTACACCTTC.

This clone was seen a handful of times. This chain connects TRBV19 to TRBJ1-5, with a tentative D call TRBD1 (5 bases). The germline gives CDR1 LNHDA, CDR2 SQIVND (reference sequence). V lost 0 bases to trimming and J lost 7 bases, with 7 bases between them. The CDR3 extends over 13 amino acids. This CDR3 reads CASSIEGLQPQHF. Here the CDR3 DNA reads TGTGCCAGTAGTATAGAGGGACTACAGCCCCAGCATTTT.

This chain joins TRBV5-4 and TRBJ2-7, with no clear D. Trimming took 4 bases from V and 5 from J, leaving 13 bases between them. In germline, CDR1 is SGHNT, CDR2 YYREEE (reference sequence). The CDR3 is 13 amino acids. CDR3 nucleotide sequence: TGTGCCAGCAGCCCCCCTTCGGGTAACGAGCAGTACTTC. Protein sequence: CASSPPSGNEQYF.

This chain links TRBV6-5 with TRBJ1-3, with TRBD1 matching over 7 bases. The CDR3 is 14 residues long. Trimming at V came to 8 bases and at J to 2 bases, leaving 6 bases not matched to a gene. Germline values: CDR1 MNHEY, CDR2 SVGAGI. The CDR3 region is CASGDRQAGNTIYF. In DNA form, the CDR3 reads TGTGCCAGCGGGGACAGACAGGCTGGAAACACCATATATTTT.

The gene calls are TRBV7-3 and TRBJ2-2; possible D gene TRBD2, 7 bases. Trimming shortened V by 0 bases and J by 0 bases, and 14 bases separated the two germline ends. The CDR3 contains 18 residues. CDR1 is SGHTA and CDR2 is FQGTGA in the germline V gene. CDR3 in DNA: TGTGCCAGCAGCTTAACAGGGGGAGGGCCAGCGAACACCGGGGAGCTGTTTTTT. This gives the protein CASSLTGGGPANTGELFF.

V gene TRBV28 combines with J gene TRBJ2-7; D possibly matches TRBD1 or TRBD2 (5 bases each). Per germline, CDR1 MDHEN and CDR2 SYDVKM. There are 14 residues in the CDR3. V was cut by 7 bases and J by 6 bases, with 19 bases left in between. CDR3 DNA: TGTGCCAGCAAGTCCGGGGAACCTGGGGCCGAGCAGTACTTC. Amino acid sequence: CASKSGEPGAEQYF.

The rearrangement uses TRBV7-8 and TRBJ2-7; 10 bases are shared with TRBD2. The CDR3 totals 15 residues. V lost 5 bases and J lost 7; bases outside the gene matches: 11. Germline-derived CDR1 and CDR2 are SGHVS and FQNEAQ. This CDR3 reads CASSQPSGGAWEQYF. Here the CDR3 DNA reads TGTGCCAGCAGCCAACCGAGCGGGGGGGCGTGGGAGCAGTACTTC.

This sequence joins TRBV5-4 and TRBJ2-5; 13 bases map to TRBD2. Losses at the gene ends were 10 bases for V and 4 bases for J; bases not matched to a gene: 7. The CDR3 consists of 14 residues. The V gene's germline CDR1 is SGHNT and CDR2 YYREEE (reference sequence). The CDR3 DNA reads TGTGCCGAGGGAGGGACTAGCGGGGCAGAGACCCAGTACTTC. Translating gives CAEGGTSGAETQYF.

The gene calls are TRBV2 and TRBJ2-2, with TRBD2 identical over 13 bases. Trimming took 7 bases from V and 4 from J; bases not matched to a gene: 6. The length of the CDR3 is 16 residues. CDR1 SNHLY and CDR2 FYNNEI come from the germline V gene. The CDR3 sequence is CASTRLAGGPTGELFF. For the CDR3, the DNA is TGTGCCAGCACTAGACTAGCGGGGGGACCCACCGGGGAGCTGTTTTTT.

CDR3 bases: TGCGCCAGCAGTGACGGTCCCTACGAGCAGTACGTC. Its protein is CASSDGPYEQYV. This rearrangement joins TRBV10-2 to TRBJ2-7; no firm D call. CDR1 is WSHSY, CDR2 SAAADI, per germline. Trimming shortened V by 3 bases and J by 2 bases, and 5 bases separated the two germline ends. This CDR3 region has 12 residues.

The gene calls are TRBV28 and TRBJ2-1; 7 bases line up with TRBD2. The germline gives CDR1 MDHEN, CDR2 SYDVKM. The CDR3 is 16 residues long. Trimming at V came to 2 bases and at J to 7 bases, leaving 11 bases not matched to a gene. As DNA, the CDR3 is TGTGCCAGCAGTTTAGGCTCCGGGGGGACCGGGAATGAGCAGTTCTTC. Its protein is CASSLGSGGTGNEQFF.

The rearrangement joins TRBV19 to TRBJ2-5, with a possible D match to TRBD1 (5 bases). V lost 3 bases to trimming and J lost 1 base, with 12 bases between them. The length of the CDR3 is 15 residues. Germline-derived CDR1 and CDR2 are LNHDA and SQIVND (reference sequence). Here the CDR3 DNA reads TGTGCCAGTAGTATTATGGCAGGGATCCAAGAGACCCAGTACTTC. Its translation: CASSIMAGIQETQYF.